The 8 T cell receptor beta chains in this list originate from one sample, sequenced in a study of cytomegalovirus exposure and HLA in healthy donors (dated by TCRdb to 2016 to 2017). The library was produced with the immunoSEQ multiplex PCR assay. For the multiplex PCR, a mixture combining 60 forward primers for TCR Vbeta segments and 13 reverse primers for TCR Jbeta segments was used. Not all clones reach the TCRdb copy of this immuneACCESS table, which keeps in-frame sequences only. Checked studies attribute under half of the gap to unresolved V genes and leave the rest unexplained. The table for this sample shows approximately 75,000 clones. Of the sample, over 4.5% falls within the top ten clones. Sequencing was performed on PBMCs. These receptors were taken from a middle-aged man in good health and CMV-seronegative.

The chain combines TRBV4-3 with TRBJ2-2; 8 bases are shared with TRBD2. This CDR3 region has 17 residues. CDR1 and CDR2 (germline): LGHNA, YSLEER. Trimming cost V 3 bases and J 2 bases; bases outside gene matches: 8. The CDR3 reads CASSHRAAGENTGELFF. In nucleotides, the CDR3 is TGCGCCAGCAGCCACCGGGCAGCGGGAGAAAACACCGGGGAGCTGTTTTTT.

The V call is TRBV29-1, the J call TRBJ1-5, with TRBD1 matching 7 bases. The J segment lost 5 bases and the V segment lost 3 bases, leaving 1 base of the junction unmatched. This CDR3 is built from 12 residues. Germline lookup yields CDR1 SQVTM and CDR2 ANQGSEA. CDR3 region: CSVDTGDQPQHF. In nucleotides, the CDR3 is TGCAGCGTTGATACAGGGGATCAGCCCCAGCATTTT.

This chain connects TRBV5-5 to TRBJ1-5; D may be TRBD1 (6 bases). V dropped 1 base and J dropped 7 bases, with 24 bases sitting between them. The CDR3 contains 18 residues. Per germline, CDR1 SGHKS and CDR2 YYEKEE (reference sequence). The CDR3 sequence: CASSLRVSGQGFWQPQHF. DNA of the CDR3: TGTGCCAGCAGCTTGAGGGTTTCGGGTCAGGGGTTTTGGCAGCCCCAGCATTTT. Based on the CDR3 plus reference TRBV5-5 and TRBJ1-5, the full variable domain is DAGVTQSPTHLIKTRGQQVTLRCSPISGHKSVSWYQQVLGQGPQFIFQYYEKEERGRGNFPDRFSARQFPNYSSELNVNALLLGDSALYLCASSLRVSGQGFWQPQHFGDGTRLSIL.

The V gene is TRBV7-7, the J gene TRBJ2-1, with 10 bases fitting TRBD1. There are 15 residues in the CDR3. The V gene end was trimmed by 3 bases and the J gene end by 3 bases; junction bases not matched to a gene: 2. Per germline, CDR1 SSHAT and CDR2 FNYEAQ (reference sequence). This chain's CDR3 is CASSLGTGVYNEQFF. DNA of the CDR3: TGTGCCAGCAGCTTGGGGACAGGGGTCTACAATGAGCAGTTCTTC.

V and J are TRBV7-9 and TRBJ1-2; D is perhaps TRBD1 (6 bases). Looked up from germline, CDR1 is SEHNR and CDR2 is FQNEAQ (reference sequence). V dropped 5 bases and J dropped 5 bases, with 12 bases sitting between them. The CDR3 has 13 amino acids. The chain's CDR3 is CASSPRQGYGYTF. In DNA form, the CDR3 reads TGTGCCAGCAGCCCACGGCAGGGGTATGGCTACACCTTC.

The V gene is TRBV10-1, the J gene TRBJ2-7; TRBD2 matches at 7 bases. Trimming removed 8 bases from V and 3 bases from J; junction bases left unmatched: 19. The CDR3 spans 17 residues. Germline assignment: CDR1 WNHNN and CDR2 SYGVQD (reference sequence). CDR3 bases: TGCGCCAGCTCCGAAGGGTCGGACTCGCGGGGGATCTACGAGCAGTACTTC. Translating gives CASSEGSDSRGIYEQYF.

The rearrangement joins TRBV7-2 to TRBJ2-3; no reliable D call. Deletions cut 2 bases from V and 5 bases from J, with 11 bases between. The germline V gene has CDR1 SGHTA and CDR2 FQGNSA. This CDR3 is built from 14 residues. This CDR3 is CASSLPLPVDTQYF. The CDR3 DNA reads TGTGCCAGCAGCTTACCCCTCCCAGTAGATACGCAGTATTTT.

The V call is TRBV10-3, the J call TRBJ2-1; 15 nucleotides match TRBD2. There are 17 residues in the CDR3. CDR1 ENHRY and CDR2 SYGVKD come from the germline V gene. V dropped 10 bases and J dropped 1; count of bases not matched to a gene: 8. CDR3 DNA: TGTGCCACCACGGGACTAGCGGGGGGCCGGTCCTACAATGAGCAGTTCTTC. Translation gives CATTGLAGGRSYNEQFF.